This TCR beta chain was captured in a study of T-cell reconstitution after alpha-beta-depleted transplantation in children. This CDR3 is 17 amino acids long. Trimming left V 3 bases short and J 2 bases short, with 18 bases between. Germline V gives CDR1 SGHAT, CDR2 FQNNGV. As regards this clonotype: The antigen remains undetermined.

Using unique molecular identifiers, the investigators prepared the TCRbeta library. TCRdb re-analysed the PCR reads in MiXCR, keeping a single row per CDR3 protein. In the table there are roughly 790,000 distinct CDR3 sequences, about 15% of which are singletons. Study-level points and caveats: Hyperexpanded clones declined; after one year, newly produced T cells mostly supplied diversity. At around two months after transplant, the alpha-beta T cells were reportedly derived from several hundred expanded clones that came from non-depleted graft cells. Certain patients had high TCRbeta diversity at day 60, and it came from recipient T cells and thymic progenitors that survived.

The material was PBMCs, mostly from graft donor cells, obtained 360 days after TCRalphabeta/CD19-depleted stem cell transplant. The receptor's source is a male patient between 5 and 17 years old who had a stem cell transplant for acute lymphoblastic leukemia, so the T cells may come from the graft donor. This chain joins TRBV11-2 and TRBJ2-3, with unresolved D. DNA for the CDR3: TGTGCCAGCAGCTTTTTGGGCGGTCCGGCCTACACAGATACGCAGTATTTT. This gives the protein CASSFLGGPAYTDTQYF. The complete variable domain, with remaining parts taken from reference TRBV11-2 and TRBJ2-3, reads EAGVAQSPRYKIIEKRQSVAFWCNPISGHATLYWYQQILGQGPKLLIQFQNNGVVDDSQLPKDRFSAERLKGVDSTLKIQPAKLEDSAVYLCASSFLGGPAYTDTQYFGPGTRLTVL.